One and the same sample provided the 22 T cell receptor beta chains below, sequenced in a study of T cells in Graves' hyperthyroidism and ophthalmopathy. Template material for amplifying TCR beta CDR3 regions consisted of RNA transcripts. HTBI primers drove first-round RT-PCR of the TCR CDR3. One entry per CDR3 protein results from TCRdb running MiXCR on the multiplex PCR reads. In the table there are a few hundred thousand distinct CDR3 sequences, roughly 50% of which are singletons. Sequencing was performed on peripheral blood or thyroid tissue (not recorded which). These receptors all stem from an adult woman with Graves' disease, either hyperthyroidism or ophthalmopathy (not recorded which).

V is TRBV28 and J is TRBJ2-7; D not resolved. Per germline, CDR1 MDHEN and CDR2 SYDVKM. V dropped 5 bases and J dropped 5 bases, with 10 bases sitting between them. CDR3 length: 12 amino acids. CDR3 bases: TGTGCCAGCAGTGCCGATGGCCACGAGCAGTACTTC. This sequence encodes CASSADGHEQYF.

J is TRBJ2-3 and V is TRBV10-3, with D possibly TRBD2 on 5 matching bases. Germline lookup yields CDR1 ENHRY and CDR2 SYGVKD. This CDR3 contains 11 residues. V dropped 7 bases and J dropped 4 bases, with 6 bases sitting between them. The CDR3, as DNA: TGTGCCATCACCGGGGCAGATACGCAGTATTTT. Its translation is CAITGADTQYF.

Many counts were recorded for this clonotype. The rearrangement uses TRBV2 and TRBJ2-7; possibly TRBD1 for D (5 bases). With 5 bases removed from V and 4 bases from J, the gap between germline ends came to 12 bases. This CDR3 comprises 13 residues. Per the germline V gene, CDR1 is SNHLY and CDR2 is FYNNEI. CDR3 nucleotide sequence: TGTGCCAGCAGTCGTCAGGGCCGATACGAGCAGTACTTC. Residues: CASSRQGRYEQYF.

The chain couples TRBV10-3 to TRBJ1-5, with D hard to call. The V end lost 3 bases, the J end lost 3 bases, and 6 bases lay between the germline ends. Per germline, CDR1 ENHRY and CDR2 SYGVKD. The CDR3 runs 13 residues. CDR3 sequence reads: CAISEQNNQPQHF. Written as DNA, the CDR3 is TGTGCCATCAGTGAACAGAACAATCAGCCCCAGCATTTT.

This clonotype was picked up many times. This sequence joins TRBV5-1 and TRBJ2-2; D remains ambiguous. Germline V lookup: CDR1 SGHRS, CDR2 YFSETQ. Trimming cost V 0 bases and J 2 bases, with 8 bases left between them. CDR3 length equals 15 residues. Here the CDR3 reads CASSLAPLNTGELFF. DNA for the CDR3: TGCGCCAGCAGCTTGGCCCCCCTTAACACCGGGGAGCTGTTTTTT.

Many counts were recorded for this clonotype. The chain uses TRBV6-6 and TRBJ1-1, with D possibly being TRBD1 (5 bases). Germline assignment: CDR1 MNHNY and CDR2 SVGAGI (reference sequence). The V end was cut by 2 bases, the J end by 4 bases, with 11 bases between. The CDR3 has 14 amino acids. The CDR3 sequence is CASSYGRVGTEAFF. Written as DNA, the CDR3 is TGTGCCAGCAGTTACGGCAGGGTAGGCACTGAAGCTTTCTTT.

This clonotype was found a few times. The chain has TRBV19 and TRBJ1-1; a weak D match, TRBD1 (6 bases). Trimming stripped 5 bases from V and 4 bases from J, with 11 bases between. Germline CDR1 and CDR2: LNHDA and SQIVND (reference sequence). The CDR3 contains 13 residues. The chain's CDR3 is CASSQLRGTEAFF. The CDR3 DNA reads TGTGCCAGTAGTCAACTCAGGGGCACTGAAGCTTTCTTT.

V usage is TRBV29-1 and J usage is TRBJ2-7; tentatively, D is TRBD1 or TRBD2 (5 bases each). The germline V gene encodes CDR1 SQVTM and CDR2 ANQGSEA. The CDR3 covers 12 residues. Trimming shortened V by 7 bases and J by 3 bases, and 13 bases separated the two germline ends. The CDR3 sequence is CSATRDGYEQYF. The CDR3 DNA reads TGCAGCGCCACCCGGGACGGCTACGAGCAGTACTTC.

This clonotype occurred many times. V and J are TRBV5-1 and TRBJ2-2; D remains ambiguous. Germline CDR1 and CDR2: SGHRS and YFSETQ. The CDR3 spans 13 residues. Trimming took off 3 bases at V and 5 bases at J, with 8 bases between the two ends. The chain's CDR3 is CASSWTRTGELFF. The CDR3, as DNA: TGCGCCAGCAGCTGGACCAGGACCGGGGAGCTGTTTTTT. The whole variable domain, filled in from reference TRBV5-1 and TRBJ2-2, reads KAGVTQTPRYLIKTRGQQVTLSCSPISGHRSVSWYQQTPGQGLQFLFEYFSETQRNKGNFPGRFSGRQFSNSRSEMNVSTLELGDSALYLCASSWTRTGELFFGEGSRLTVL.

This clonotype was found a few times. The V and J genes are TRBV2 and TRBJ1-2; perhaps TRBD1 as D (6 bases). V lost 9 bases, J lost 2 bases, and 16 bases lay in between. The CDR3 runs 14 residues. CDR1 is SNHLY, CDR2 FYNNEI, per germline. The chain's CDR3 is CARRGGGVNYGYTF. CDR3 sequence (DNA): TGTGCCAGGCGAGGGGGGGGCGTAAACTATGGCTACACCTTC.

This clonotype has just a few counts. V and J are TRBV10-1 and TRBJ2-5, with D perhaps TRBD1 or TRBD2 (5 bases each). Germline V gene lookup returns CDR1 WNHNN and CDR2 SYGVQD (reference sequence). The CDR3 has 18 amino acids. The V end lost 7 bases, the J end lost 5 bases, and 29 bases lay between the germline ends. This chain's CDR3 is CASTLGFQAGTSGETQYF. The CDR3 DNA sequence: TGCGCCAGCACCCTAGGGTTCCAGGCCGGGACGTCGGGGGAGACCCAGTACTTC.

This clonotype showed up many times. The chain recombines TRBV5-1 with TRBJ2-2; 13 bases are shared with TRBD2. The CDR3 extends over 16 amino acids. V shed 4 bases, J shed 6 bases, and the junction held 6 bases outside the gene matches. CDR1 is SGHRS and CDR2 is YFSETQ in the germline V gene. The CDR3 nucleotides are TGCGCCAGCAGCCCGACTAGCGGGAGGTTCTCCGGGGAGCTGTTTTTT. It is translated as CASSPTSGRFSGELFF.

This clonotype has at least ten counts. The chain carries TRBV12-3 or TRBV12-4 and TRBJ1-4, with D possibly TRBD1 on 5 matching bases. The CDR3 covers 14 residues. The V end lost 3 bases, the J end lost 8 bases, and 13 bases lay between the germline ends. For the CDR3, the DNA is TGTGCCAGCAGTTTGATGCAGGGCCAGGAAAAACTGTTTTTT. Amino acids: CASSLMQGQEKLFF.

This clonotype was observed at least ten times. V is TRBV10-3 and J is TRBJ1-4, with 9 bases that match TRBD1. Per germline, CDR1 ENHRY and CDR2 SYGVKD. This CDR3 has 14 amino acids. Losses at the gene ends were 3 bases for V and 11 bases for J; bases not matched to a gene: 7. The CDR3 is CAISDGTGRGKLFF. CDR3 coding DNA: TGTGCCATCAGTGATGGGACAGGGAGGGGGAAACTGTTTTTT.

The sample holds a few counts of this clonotype. The chain combines TRBV19 with TRBJ1-1; 7 nucleotides match TRBD1. With V trimmed by 10 bases and J by 1 base, 6 bases remained unmatched. The CDR3 covers 13 residues. Germline V CDR1 and CDR2: LNHDA, SQIVND (reference sequence). DNA of the CDR3: TGTGCCACTCAGACAGGGAGGAACACTGAAGCTTTCTTT. Translated, it gives CATQTGRNTEAFF.

The chain couples TRBV5-1 to TRBJ1-6, with unresolved D. The CDR3 extends over 14 amino acids. V gave up 0 bases and J gave up 6 bases, with 7 bases separating them. Germline V gene sequence: CDR1 SGHRS, CDR2 YFSETQ. The CDR3 coding sequence is TGCGCCAGCAGCTTGGGGCAGCCTAATTCACCCCTCCACTTT. This translates into CASSLGQPNSPLHF.

This clonotype was detected many times. The chain recombines TRBV6-5 with TRBJ1-3; TRBD1 matches 8 bases. Germline V gives CDR1 MNHEY, CDR2 SVGAGI. The CDR3 runs to 15 residues. V trimming: 5 bases; J trimming: 2 bases; junction bases outside the gene matches: 5. CDR3 nucleotide sequence: TGTGCCAGCAGTGGAACGGGACAGGCTGGAAACACCATATATTTT. It is translated as CASSGTGQAGNTIYF.

This clonotype has ten or more counts. The chain couples TRBV20-1 to TRBJ2-7, with TRBD1 matching 8 bases. The J segment lost 3 bases and the V segment lost 4 bases, leaving 5 bases of the junction unmatched. This CDR3 spans 13 amino acids. The germline gives CDR1 DFQATT, CDR2 SNEGSKA (reference sequence). The DNA of the CDR3 is TGCAGTGCTACGCCCGGACAGGGCTACGAGCAGTACTTC. Its protein is CSATPGQGYEQYF.

This clonotype was seen at least ten times. This chain uses TRBV6-1 with TRBJ1-1; D is unclear. CDR1 and CDR2 (germline): MNHNS, SASEGT. Trimming removed 1 base from V and 1 base from J, with 7 bases in between. This CDR3 has 14 amino acids. In DNA, the CDR3 is TGTGCCAGCAGTGAAGTCTTAGGGAACACTGAAGCTTTCTTT. It specifies CASSEVLGNTEAFF.

The sample holds one count of this clonotype. A much larger clone differs from this one at a single base, so this may be a read error. The chain has TRBV9 and TRBJ2-5, with 9 nucleotides matching TRBD1. Germline CDR1 and CDR2: SGDLS and YYNGEE. The CDR3 extends over 16 amino acids. As DNA, the CDR3 is TGTGCCAGCAGCGCCCCACGGGACAGGGACCAAGGGACCCAGTACTTC. It is translated as CASSAPRDRDQGTQYF.

CDR3 DNA sequence: TGTGCCATCAGAACGGGGACAGGGGGTTACGACGAGCAGTACTTC. This codes for CAIRTGTGGYDEQYF. The genes are TRBV10-3 and TRBJ2-7, with 11 bases identical to TRBD1. Germline V gene sequence: CDR1 ENHRY, CDR2 SYGVKD. The J segment lost 5 bases and the V segment lost 6 bases, leaving 9 bases of the junction unmatched. CDR3 length: 15 amino acids.

The chain combines TRBV29-1 with TRBJ2-7, with 11 bases aligning to TRBD2. Germline values: CDR1 SQVTM, CDR2 ANQGSEA. This CDR3 is built from 13 residues. The CDR3, as DNA: TGCAGTGCTAGCGGGAGGCCAAACGACGAGCAGTACTTC. Its translation is CSASGRPNDEQYF.